What follows are 7 T cell receptor beta chains derived from one specimen sequenced in a study of blood T cell repertoires in COVID-19. Generated by immunoSEQ multiplex PCR, the TCRdb table keeps only in-frame clones and is missing some. The sample includes hundreds of thousands of clones, approximately 90% seen only once; the top ten take 1%. Sample: PBMCs or T cells enriched from blood (not recorded which). Receptors originate from a man between 18 and 29 years old who had recovered from COVID-19.

This chain connects TRBV3-1 (or the pseudogene TRBV3-2) to TRBJ2-1; D unresolved. This CDR3 spans 15 amino acids. Germline V gives CDR1 LGHDT, CDR2 YNNKEL (reference sequence). V was pared by 0 bases and J by 0 bases, with 6 bases between. Here the CDR3 DNA reads TGTGCCAGCAGCCAAGATACGGGCTCCTACAATGAGCAGTTCTTC. This codes for CASSQDTGSYNEQFF.

This sequence joins TRBV5-5 and TRBJ2-7; TRBD2 is a possible D gene (5 bases). CDR1 and CDR2 (germline): SGHKS, YYEKEE (reference sequence). The V gene lost 5 bases and the J gene lost 3 bases, with 9 bases spanning the gap. CDR3 length: 12 amino acids. CDR3 coding DNA: TGTGCCAGCAGTTACGAGGGCTACGAGCAGTACTTC. Its protein product is CASSYEGYEQYF.

The V call is TRBV7-3, the J call TRBJ2-5, with D unclear. From germline, CDR1 is SGHTA and CDR2 FQGTGA. The ends were cut back, 3 bases at V and 5 bases at J, with 16 bases in the middle. The CDR3 sequence is 15 residues long. The CDR3 sequence is CASSLKNHPRETQYF. Here the CDR3 DNA reads TGTGCCAGCAGCTTGAAGAACCACCCCAGGGAGACCCAGTACTTC.

The CDR3 DNA follows: TGTGCCAGCAGGCTCGGACAGGGAACCTATGGCTACACCTTC. It specifies CASRLGQGTYGYTF. The rearrangement joins TRBV6-5 to TRBJ1-2; 8 bases match TRBD1. Germline V gene lookup returns CDR1 MNHEY and CDR2 SVGAGI. V was pared by 6 bases and J by 4 bases, with 7 bases of the junction left unmatched. This CDR3 has 14 residues.

The rearrangement joins TRBV15 to TRBJ1-1, with TRBD1 identical over 7 bases. Germline lookup yields CDR1 LNHNV and CDR2 YYDKDF (reference sequence). V was pared by 9 bases and J by 5 bases, with 3 bases of the junction left unmatched. The CDR3 covers 11 residues. The CDR3 sequence is CATGTATEAFF. The CDR3 coding sequence is TGTGCCACGGGGACAGCAACTGAAGCTTTCTTT. Together with reference TRBV15 and TRBJ1-1, the CDR3 gives the full variable domain: DAMVIQNPRYQVTQFGKPVTLSCSQTLNHNVMYWYQQKSSQAPKLLFHYYDKDFNNEADTPDNFQSRRPNTSFCFLDIRSPGLGDTAMYLCATGTATEAFFGQGTRLTVV.

This clone was seen once. This chain joins TRBV9 and TRBJ2-7; 7 bases line up with TRBD1. This CDR3 comprises 14 residues. V lost 3 bases to trimming and J lost 6 bases; unmatched junction nucleotides: 9. Per germline, CDR1 SGDLS and CDR2 YYNGEE. The CDR3 sequence: CASSGSDRASEQYF. CDR3 bases: TGTGCCAGCAGCGGATCTGACAGGGCCAGCGAGCAGTACTTC.

This chain links TRBV12-3 or TRBV12-4 with TRBJ1-1; unclear D gene. Between the trimmed V and J ends, which lost 4 bases and 8 bases, there was a span of 8 bases. The CDR3 covers 11 residues. The CDR3 nucleotides read TGTGCCAGCAGTTCCATGTTGGAAGCTTTCTTT. This sequence encodes CASSSMLEAFF.